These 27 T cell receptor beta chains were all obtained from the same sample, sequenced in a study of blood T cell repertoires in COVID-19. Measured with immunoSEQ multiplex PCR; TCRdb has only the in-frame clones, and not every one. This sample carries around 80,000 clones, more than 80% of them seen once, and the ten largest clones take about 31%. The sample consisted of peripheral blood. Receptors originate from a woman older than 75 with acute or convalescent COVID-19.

The CDR3 loop is CASTPQGSRNTIYF. DNA for the CDR3: TGTGCCAGCACCCCCCAGGGTTCTAGAAACACCATATATTTT. J is TRBJ1-3 and V is TRBV28, with D possibly being TRBD1 (5 bases). CDR1 is MDHEN, CDR2 SYDVKM, per germline. The ends were cut back, 7 bases at V and 5 bases at J, with 15 bases in the middle. The CDR3 sequence is 14 residues long.

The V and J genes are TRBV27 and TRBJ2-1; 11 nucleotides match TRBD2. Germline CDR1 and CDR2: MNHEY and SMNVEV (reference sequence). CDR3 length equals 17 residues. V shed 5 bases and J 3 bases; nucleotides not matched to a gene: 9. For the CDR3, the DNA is TGTGCCAGCAGTCCCTCCTCTACTAGCGGGAGCTACAATGAGCAGTTCTTC. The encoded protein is CASSPSSTSGSYNEQFF.

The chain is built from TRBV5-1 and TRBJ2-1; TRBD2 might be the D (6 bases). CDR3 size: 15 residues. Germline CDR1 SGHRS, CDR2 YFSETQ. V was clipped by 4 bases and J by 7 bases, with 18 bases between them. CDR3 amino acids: CASSRGGGMGNEQFF. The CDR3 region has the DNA TGCGCCAGCAGCCGTGGTGGCGGGATGGGTAATGAGCAGTTCTTC.

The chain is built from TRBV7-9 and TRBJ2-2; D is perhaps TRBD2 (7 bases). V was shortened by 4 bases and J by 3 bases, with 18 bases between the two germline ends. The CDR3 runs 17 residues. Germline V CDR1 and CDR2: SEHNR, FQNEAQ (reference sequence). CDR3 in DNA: TGTGCCAGCAGCTGGCCATACTGGGAGGGGGACACCGGGGAGCTGTTTTTT. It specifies CASSWPYWEGDTGELFF.

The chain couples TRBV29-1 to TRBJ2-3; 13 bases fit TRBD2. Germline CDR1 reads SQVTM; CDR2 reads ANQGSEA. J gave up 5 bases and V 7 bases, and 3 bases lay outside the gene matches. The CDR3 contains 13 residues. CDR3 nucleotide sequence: TGCAGCGAGCGGACTAGCGGGAGAGATACGCAGTATTTT. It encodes CSERTSGRDTQYF.

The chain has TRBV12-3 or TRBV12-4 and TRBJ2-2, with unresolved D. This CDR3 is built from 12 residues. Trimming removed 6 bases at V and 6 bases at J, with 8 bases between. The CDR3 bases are TGTGCCAGCAGCTACGCCCCCGGGGAGCTGTTTTTT. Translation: CASSYAPGELFF.

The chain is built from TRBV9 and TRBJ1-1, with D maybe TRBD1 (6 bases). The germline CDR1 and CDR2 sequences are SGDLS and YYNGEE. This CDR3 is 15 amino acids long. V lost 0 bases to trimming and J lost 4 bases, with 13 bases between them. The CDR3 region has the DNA TGTGCCAGCAGCGTAGCCCCCCTGGACAGCACTGAAGCTTTCTTT. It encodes CASSVAPLDSTEAFF.

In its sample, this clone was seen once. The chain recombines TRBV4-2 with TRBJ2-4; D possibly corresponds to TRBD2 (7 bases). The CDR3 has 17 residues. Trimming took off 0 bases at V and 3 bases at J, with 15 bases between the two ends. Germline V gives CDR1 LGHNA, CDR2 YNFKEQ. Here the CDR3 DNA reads TGTGCCAGCAGCCAAGAGTCGGAGGGAGGGGGCAAAAACATTCAGTACTTC. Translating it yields CASSQESEGGGKNIQYF.

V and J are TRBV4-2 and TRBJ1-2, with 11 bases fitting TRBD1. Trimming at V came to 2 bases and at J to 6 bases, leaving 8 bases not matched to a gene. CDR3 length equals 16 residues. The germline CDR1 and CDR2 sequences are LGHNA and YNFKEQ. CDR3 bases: TGTGCCAGCAGCCAAAGCATTGGGACAGGGGGGGATGGCTACACCTTC. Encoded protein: CASSQSIGTGGDGYTF.

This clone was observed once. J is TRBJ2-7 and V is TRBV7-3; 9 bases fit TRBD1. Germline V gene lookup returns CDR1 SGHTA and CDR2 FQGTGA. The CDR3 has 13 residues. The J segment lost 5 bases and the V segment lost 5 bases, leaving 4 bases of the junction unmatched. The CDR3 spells CASSVGQGNEQYF. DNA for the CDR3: TGTGCCAGCAGCGTGGGACAGGGAAACGAGCAGTACTTC.

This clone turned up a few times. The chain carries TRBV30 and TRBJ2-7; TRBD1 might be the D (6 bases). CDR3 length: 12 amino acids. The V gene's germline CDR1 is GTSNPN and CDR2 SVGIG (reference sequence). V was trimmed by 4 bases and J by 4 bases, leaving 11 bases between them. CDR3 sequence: CAWNPGAYEQYF. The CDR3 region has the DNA TGTGCCTGGAACCCAGGGGCGTACGAGCAGTACTTC.

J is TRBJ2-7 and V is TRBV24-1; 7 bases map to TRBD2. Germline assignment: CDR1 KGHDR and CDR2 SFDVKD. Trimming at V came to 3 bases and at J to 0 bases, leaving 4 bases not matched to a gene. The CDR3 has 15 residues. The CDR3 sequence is CATSDGAGYSYEQYF. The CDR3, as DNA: TGTGCCACCAGTGATGGAGCGGGGTACTCCTACGAGCAGTACTTC.

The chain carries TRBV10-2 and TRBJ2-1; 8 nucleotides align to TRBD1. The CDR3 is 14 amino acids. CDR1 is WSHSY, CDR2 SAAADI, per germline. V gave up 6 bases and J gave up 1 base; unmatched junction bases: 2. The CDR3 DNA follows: TGCGCCAGCAGACAGGGGGTGTCCTACAATGAGCAGTTCTTC. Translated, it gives CASRQGVSYNEQFF.

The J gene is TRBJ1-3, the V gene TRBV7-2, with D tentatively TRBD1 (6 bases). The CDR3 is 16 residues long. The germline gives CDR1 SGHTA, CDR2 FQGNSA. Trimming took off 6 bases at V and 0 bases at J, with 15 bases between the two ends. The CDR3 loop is CASSSRTALSGNTIYF. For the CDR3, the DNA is TGTGCCAGCAGTTCACGGACAGCCCTCTCTGGAAACACCATATATTTT.

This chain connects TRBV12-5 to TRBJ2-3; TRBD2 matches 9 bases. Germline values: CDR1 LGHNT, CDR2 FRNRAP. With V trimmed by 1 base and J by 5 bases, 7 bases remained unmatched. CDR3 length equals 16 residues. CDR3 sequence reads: CASGLAGVAGEDTQYF. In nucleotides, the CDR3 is TGTGCTAGTGGTTTGGCCGGGGTAGCGGGAGAAGATACGCAGTATTTT.

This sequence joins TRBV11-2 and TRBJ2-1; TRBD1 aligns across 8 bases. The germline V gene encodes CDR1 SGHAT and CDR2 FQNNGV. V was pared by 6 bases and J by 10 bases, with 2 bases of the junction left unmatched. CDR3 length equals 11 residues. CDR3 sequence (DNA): TGTGCCAGCAGACGACAGGGGGAGCAGTTCTTC. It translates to CASRRQGEQFF.

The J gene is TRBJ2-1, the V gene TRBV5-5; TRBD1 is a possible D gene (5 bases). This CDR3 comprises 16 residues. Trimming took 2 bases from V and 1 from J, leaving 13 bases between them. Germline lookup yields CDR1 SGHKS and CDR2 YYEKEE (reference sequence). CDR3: CASSFSGSGSYNEQFF. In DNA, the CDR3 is TGTGCCAGCAGCTTTTCAGGGTCCGGGTCCTACAATGAGCAGTTCTTC.

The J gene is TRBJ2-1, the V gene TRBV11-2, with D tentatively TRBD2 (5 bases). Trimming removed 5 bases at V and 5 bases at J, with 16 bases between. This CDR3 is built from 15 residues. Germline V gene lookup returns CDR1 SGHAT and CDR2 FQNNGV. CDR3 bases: TGTGCCAGCAGCCCCCAGGCGCTAGCAGACAATGAGCAGTTCTTC. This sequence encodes CASSPQALADNEQFF.

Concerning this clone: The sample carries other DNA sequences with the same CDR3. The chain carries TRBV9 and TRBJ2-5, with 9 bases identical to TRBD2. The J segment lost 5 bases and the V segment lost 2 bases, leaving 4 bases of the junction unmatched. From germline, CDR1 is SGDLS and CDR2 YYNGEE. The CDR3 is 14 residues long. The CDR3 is CASSVGLAGETQYF. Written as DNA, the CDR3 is TGTGCCAGCAGCGTCGGGCTAGCGGGGGAGACCCAGTACTTC. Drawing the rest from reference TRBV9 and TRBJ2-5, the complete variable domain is DSGVTQTPKHLITATGQRVTLRCSPRSGDLSVYWYQQSLDQGLQFLIQYYNGEERAKGNILERFSAQQFPDLHSELNLSSLELGDSALYFCASSVGLAGETQYFGPGTRLLVL.

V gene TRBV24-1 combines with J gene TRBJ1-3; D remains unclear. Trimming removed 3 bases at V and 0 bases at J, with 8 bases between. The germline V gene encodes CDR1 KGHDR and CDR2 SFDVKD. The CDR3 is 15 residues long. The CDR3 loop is CATSDPTSSGNTIYF. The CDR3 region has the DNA TGTGCCACCAGTGATCCAACAAGCTCTGGAAACACCATATATTTT.

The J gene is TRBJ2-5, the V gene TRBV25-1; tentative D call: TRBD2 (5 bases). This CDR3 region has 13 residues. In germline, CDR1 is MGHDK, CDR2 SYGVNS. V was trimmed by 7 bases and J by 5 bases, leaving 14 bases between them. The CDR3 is CASTGLDGETQYF. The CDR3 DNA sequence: TGTGCCAGCACTGGACTCGATGGGGAGACCCAGTACTTC.

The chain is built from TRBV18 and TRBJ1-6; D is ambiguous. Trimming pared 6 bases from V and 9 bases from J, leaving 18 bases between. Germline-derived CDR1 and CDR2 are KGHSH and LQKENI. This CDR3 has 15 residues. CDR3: CASSPWARESSPLHF. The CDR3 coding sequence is TGTGCCAGCTCCCCCTGGGCGCGGGAAAGTTCACCCCTCCACTTT. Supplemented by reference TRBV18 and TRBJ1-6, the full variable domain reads NAGVMQNPRHLVRRRGQEARLRCSPMKGHSHVYWYRQLPEEGLKFMVYLQKENIIDESGMPKERFSAEFPKEGPSILRIQQVVRGDSAAYFCASSPWARESSPLHFGNGTRLTVT.

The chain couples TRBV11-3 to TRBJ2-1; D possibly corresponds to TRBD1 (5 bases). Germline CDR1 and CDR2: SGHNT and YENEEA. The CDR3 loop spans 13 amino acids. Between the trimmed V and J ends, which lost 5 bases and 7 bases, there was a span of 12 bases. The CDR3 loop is CASSPKGWNEQFF. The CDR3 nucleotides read TGTGCCAGCAGCCCCAAGGGGTGGAATGAGCAGTTCTTC.

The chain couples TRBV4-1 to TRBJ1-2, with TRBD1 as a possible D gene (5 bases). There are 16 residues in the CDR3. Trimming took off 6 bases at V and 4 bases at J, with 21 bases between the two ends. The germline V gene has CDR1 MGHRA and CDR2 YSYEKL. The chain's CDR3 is CASSRARDPGGYGYTF. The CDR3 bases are TGCGCCAGCAGTCGTGCCCGGGACCCCGGGGGCTATGGCTACACCTTC.

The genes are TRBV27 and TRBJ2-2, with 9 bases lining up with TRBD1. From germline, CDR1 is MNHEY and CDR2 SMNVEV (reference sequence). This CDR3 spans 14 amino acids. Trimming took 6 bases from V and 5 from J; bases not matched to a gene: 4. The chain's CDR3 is CASRPTGGTGELFF. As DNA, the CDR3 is TGTGCCAGCAGACCGACAGGGGGAACCGGGGAGCTGTTTTTT.

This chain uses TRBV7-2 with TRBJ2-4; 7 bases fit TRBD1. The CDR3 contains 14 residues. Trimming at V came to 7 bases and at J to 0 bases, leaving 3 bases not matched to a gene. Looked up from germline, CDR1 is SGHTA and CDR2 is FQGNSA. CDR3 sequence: CASKDREAKNIQYF. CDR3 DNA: TGTGCCAGCAAAGACAGGGAAGCCAAAAACATTCAGTACTTC.

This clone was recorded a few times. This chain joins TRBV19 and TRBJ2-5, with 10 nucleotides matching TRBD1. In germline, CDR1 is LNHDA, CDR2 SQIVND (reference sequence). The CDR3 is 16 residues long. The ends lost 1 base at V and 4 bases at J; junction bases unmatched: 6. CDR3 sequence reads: CASSIGTGGNGETQYF. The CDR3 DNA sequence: TGTGCCAGTAGTATAGGGACAGGGGGGAATGGAGAGACCCAGTACTTC.